This TCR beta chain was identified in a study of vaccination effects on CD4 cells after COVID-19. The table came from immunoSEQ multiplex PCR; TCRdb's copy has only in-frame clones and leaves some out. This sample has about 45,000 clones, with 65% to 70% found just once. This CDR3 region has 11 residues. Between the trimmed V and J ends, which lost 11 bases and 4 bases, there was a span of 9 bases. Germline loops: CDR1 SEHNR, CDR2 FQNEAQ (reference sequence). Peptide-pool stimulation followed by sequencing identified expanded antigen-specific CD4+ clonotypes in the ViraFEST assay. Culture proceeded for under twelve days, and CD4+ T cells were then isolated. It was between March and December 2020 that the person had a SARS-CoV-2 infection confirmed by PCR. Culturing of a few million PBMC per well took place with 8.5 to 10 IU/ml IL-2 and approximately 10 ug/ml peptides. In the cultures, half the medium was exchanged for IL-2 medium on days 3 and 7.

This clone was detected only a few times. Its matching antigen is unknown. This specimen was CD4+ T cells from PBMCs cultured with a peptide pool, taken before COVID-19 vaccination. The V and J genes are TRBV7-9 and TRBJ1-5; D is uncertain. This receptor was taken from a human donor who had a prior SARS-CoV-2 infection. The CDR3 DNA sequence: TGTGCCGGAGACAAGAATCAGCCCCAGCATTTT. This codes for CAGDKNQPQHF. Variable domain in full (rest from reference TRBV7-9 and TRBJ1-5): DTGVSQNPRHKITKRGQNVTFRCDPISEHNRLYWYRQTLGQGPEFLTYFQNEAQLEKSRLLSDRFSAERPKGSFSTLEIQRTEQGDSAMYLCAGDKNQPQHFGDGTRLSIL.